The rows below give T cell receptor beta chains drawn from one sample of a study of T cells in Graves' hyperthyroidism and ophthalmopathy. In TCRdb, the multiplex PCR reads were re-called with MiXCR into one record per CDR3 protein. The data hold around 370,000 distinct CDR3 sequences, with approximately 17% observed a single time. Sequenced material: blood. All receptors derive from a man aged 18-30 years with Graves' ophthalmopathy. The CDR3 runs from the conserved cysteine through the conserved F or W. The order of the fields is clone size, D gene, V gene, J gene, CDR3 protein, CDR3 DNA. A D gene is named only where the DNA matches it firmly. Some rows mark clone size as missing; the rest say once, few, many or name a class of expanded clone.

clone_size: NA; d_call: NA; v_call: TRBV19; j_call: TRBJ1-5; cdr3_aa: CASKDTLRNQPQHF; cdr3_nt: TGTGCCAGTAAAGACACCCTGAGGAATCAGCCCCAGCATTTT
clone_size: many; d_call: NA; v_call: TRBV7-9; j_call: TRBJ1-1; cdr3_aa: CASSLRTSNTEAFF; cdr3_nt: TGTGCCAGCAGCTTAAGGACGTCGAACACTGAAGCTTTCTTT
clone_size: NA; d_call: NA; v_call: TRBV19; j_call: TRBJ1-1; cdr3_aa: CASRAGDVANTEAFF; cdr3_nt: TGTGCCAGTAGAGCGGGGGATGTAGCGAACACTGAAGCTTTCTTT
clone_size: many; d_call: NA; v_call: TRBV20-1; j_call: TRBJ2-5; cdr3_aa: CSARDPRLETQYF; cdr3_nt: TGCAGTGCTAGAGATCCCAGGCTGGAGACCCAGTACTTC
clone_size: many; d_call: NA; v_call: TRBV12-3/TRBV12-4; j_call: TRBJ1-1; cdr3_aa: CASSLGWAEAFF; cdr3_nt: TGTGCCAGCAGTTTAGGATGGGCTGAAGCTTTCTTT
clone_size: many; d_call: TRBD2; v_call: TRBV20-1; j_call: TRBJ2-5; cdr3_aa: CSARVPRGGEETQYF; cdr3_nt: TGCAGTGCTAGAGTCCCTCGCGGGGGGGAAGAGACCCAGTACTTC
clone_size: many; d_call: NA; v_call: TRBV7-3; j_call: TRBJ1-1; cdr3_aa: CASSPGTPREAFF; cdr3_nt: TGTGCCAGCAGCCCCGGGACTCCCAGAGAAGCTTTCTTT
clone_size: many; d_call: TRBD1; v_call: TRBV9; j_call: TRBJ1-5; cdr3_aa: CASSATGNQPQHF; cdr3_nt: TGTGCCAGCAGCGCGACAGGGAATCAGCCCCAGCATTTT
clone_size: many; d_call: NA; v_call: TRBV18; j_call: TRBJ2-7; cdr3_aa: CASSPTGTGYEQYF; cdr3_nt: TGTGCCAGCTCACCAACCGGAACAGGGTACGAGCAGTACTTC
clone_size: NA; d_call: NA; v_call: TRBV11-2; j_call: TRBJ2-1; cdr3_aa: CASSLGRDTMTQFF; cdr3_nt: TGTGCCAGCAGCTTAGGAAGGGACACAATGACACAGTTCTTC
clone_size: NA; d_call: TRBD1; v_call: TRBV19; j_call: TRBJ1-2; cdr3_aa: CASSISQGDYGYTF; cdr3_nt: TGTGCCAGTAGTATTAGCCAGGGGGACTATGGCTACACCTTC
clone_size: few; d_call: TRBD1; v_call: TRBV18; j_call: TRBJ2-5; cdr3_aa: CASSRLGTGGTETQYF; cdr3_nt: TGTGCCAGCTCACGCCTAGGGACAGGGGGGACGGAGACCCAGTACTTC
clone_size: few; d_call: NA; v_call: TRBV20-1; j_call: TRBJ2-7; cdr3_aa: CSARDQSGAYEQYF; cdr3_nt: TGCAGTGCTAGAGACCAGTCGGGGGCCTACGAGCAGTACTTC
clone_size: NA; d_call: TRBD2; v_call: TRBV14; j_call: TRBJ2-1; cdr3_aa: CVSSGPGLARYNEQFF; cdr3_nt: TGTGTCAGCAGCGGGCCGGGACTAGCGCGGTACAATGAGCAGTTCTTC
clone_size: many; d_call: TRBD1; v_call: TRBV12-3/TRBV12-4; j_call: TRBJ2-1; cdr3_aa: CASSFFTGGLYNEQFF; cdr3_nt: TGTGCCAGCAGTTTTTTTACAGGGGGCCTCTACAATGAGCAGTTCTTC
clone_size: NA; d_call: TRBD1; v_call: TRBV6-2/TRBV6-3; j_call: TRBJ2-7; cdr3_aa: CASARTGSYEQYF; cdr3_nt: TGTGCCAGCGCCCGGACAGGGTCCTACGAGCAGTACTTC
clone_size: NA; d_call: TRBD1; v_call: TRBV7-9; j_call: TRBJ1-2; cdr3_aa: CASSLGQFGGYTF; cdr3_nt: TGTGCCAGCAGCCTGGGACAGTTCGGTGGCTACACCTTC
clone_size: few; d_call: NA; v_call: TRBV10-3; j_call: TRBJ2-5; cdr3_aa: CAISEIRDTQETQYF; cdr3_nt: TGTGCCATCAGCGAAATTCGGGACACACAAGAGACCCAGTACTTC
clone_size: many; d_call: NA; v_call: TRBV24-1; j_call: TRBJ1-1; cdr3_aa: CATRRSYEDTEAFF; cdr3_nt: TGTGCCACCAGAAGATCATATGAGGACACTGAAGCTTTCTTT
clone_size: NA; d_call: NA; v_call: TRBV5-1; j_call: TRBJ2-3; cdr3_aa: CASSLVAVSTDTQYF; cdr3_nt: TGCGCCAGCAGCTTGGTTGCAGTCTCCACAGATACGCAGTATTTT
clone_size: few; d_call: TRBD1; v_call: TRBV10-2; j_call: TRBJ1-2; cdr3_aa: CASSLAGGFGYTF; cdr3_nt: TGCGCCAGCAGCCTCGCAGGGGGGTTTGGCTACACCTTC
clone_size: NA; d_call: NA; v_call: TRBV6-1; j_call: TRBJ2-1; cdr3_aa: CATKQTKAGTYNEQFF; cdr3_nt: TGTGCCACTAAACAAACCAAGGCTGGTACCTACAATGAGCAGTTCTTC
clone_size: few; d_call: NA; v_call: TRBV14; j_call: TRBJ2-1; cdr3_aa: CASSQEYRGFF; cdr3_nt: TGTGCCAGCAGCCAAGAGTACCGAGGGTTCTTC
clone_size: many; d_call: NA; v_call: TRBV5-1; j_call: TRBJ1-1; cdr3_aa: CASSWGEQGTEAFF; cdr3_nt: TGCGCCAGCAGCTGGGGAGAACAGGGCACTGAAGCTTTCTTT
clone_size: NA; d_call: NA; v_call: TRBV6-1; j_call: TRBJ2-3; cdr3_aa: CASSGPTGTSTDTQYF; cdr3_nt: TGTGCCAGCAGTGGACCGACCGGGACGAGCACAGATACGCAGTATTTT
clone_size: few; d_call: NA; v_call: TRBV12-3/TRBV12-4; j_call: TRBJ2-1; cdr3_aa: CASSLLRTFSYNEQFF; cdr3_nt: TGTGCCAGCAGTTTACTCAGGACCTTCTCCTACAATGAGCAGTTCTTC
clone_size: many; d_call: NA; v_call: TRBV12-3/TRBV12-4; j_call: TRBJ2-3; cdr3_aa: CASRHTDTQYF; cdr3_nt: TGTGCCAGCAGACACACAGATACGCAGTATTTT
clone_size: few; d_call: TRBD2; v_call: TRBV9; j_call: TRBJ2-1; cdr3_aa: CASSASGSTYNEQFF; cdr3_nt: TGTGCCAGCAGCGCCAGCGGGAGCACCTACAATGAGCAGTTCTTC
clone_size: few; d_call: NA; v_call: TRBV29-1; j_call: TRBJ2-5; cdr3_aa: CSVGGSAVQETQYF; cdr3_nt: TGCAGCGTTGGTGGATCGGCTGTTCAAGAGACCCAGTACTTC
clone_size: NA; d_call: TRBD1; v_call: TRBV5-5; j_call: TRBJ1-6; cdr3_aa: CASSGRQGISYNSPLHF; cdr3_nt: TGTGCCAGCAGCGGACGACAGGGCATTTCCTATAATTCACCCCTCCACTTT
clone_size: many; d_call: NA; v_call: TRBV3-1; j_call: TRBJ1-1; cdr3_aa: CASSSEGGEAFF; cdr3_nt: TGTGCCAGCAGCTCCGAGGGAGGTGAAGCTTTCTTT
clone_size: NA; d_call: NA; v_call: TRBV10-3; j_call: TRBJ2-7; cdr3_aa: CAISEDWDSYEQYF; cdr3_nt: TGTGCCATCAGTGAGGATTGGGATTCCTACGAGCAGTACTTC
clone_size: many; d_call: TRBD2; v_call: TRBV6-6; j_call: TRBJ2-1; cdr3_aa: CASSYSGGGVYNEQFF; cdr3_nt: TGTGCCAGCAGTTACTCGGGCGGGGGAGTTTACAATGAGCAGTTCTTC
clone_size: few; d_call: NA; v_call: TRBV20-1; j_call: TRBJ1-1; cdr3_aa: CSARRDSGNTEAFF; cdr3_nt: TGCAGTGCTAGAAGAGATTCAGGGAACACTGAAGCTTTCTTT
clone_size: many; d_call: NA; v_call: TRBV12-3/TRBV12-4; j_call: TRBJ2-1; cdr3_aa: CASREQGPWNEQFF; cdr3_nt: TGTGCCAGCAGAGAACAGGGACCTTGGAATGAGCAGTTCTTC
clone_size: many; d_call: NA; v_call: TRBV7-8; j_call: TRBJ1-5; cdr3_aa: CASSPAHNQPQHF; cdr3_nt: TGTGCCAGCAGCCCCGCGCATAATCAGCCCCAGCATTTT
clone_size: NA; d_call: NA; v_call: TRBV7-9; j_call: TRBJ2-7; cdr3_aa: CASSLIGLGPYEQYF; cdr3_nt: TGTGCCAGCAGCCTCATCGGACTGGGGCCCTACGAGCAGTACTTC
clone_size: many; d_call: NA; v_call: TRBV2; j_call: TRBJ2-1; cdr3_aa: CASSETGPSYNEQFF; cdr3_nt: TGTGCCAGCAGTGAGACAGGACCCTCCTACAATGAGCAGTTCTTC
clone_size: few; d_call: NA; v_call: TRBV11-2; j_call: TRBJ1-1; cdr3_aa: CASSLVAVKNTEAFF; cdr3_nt: TGTGCCAGCAGCTTAGTGGCAGTGAAGAACACTGAAGCTTTCTTT
clone_size: many; d_call: NA; v_call: TRBV12-3/TRBV12-4; j_call: TRBJ1-3; cdr3_aa: CASMLGPTSGTIYF; cdr3_nt: TGTGCCAGCATGTTGGGACCGACGTCCGGCACCATATATTTT
clone_size: many; d_call: TRBD2; v_call: TRBV20-1; j_call: TRBJ2-2; cdr3_aa: CSAKPSGGATGELFF; cdr3_nt: TGCAGTGCCAAGCCTAGCGGGGGGGCCACCGGGGAGCTGTTTTTT
clone_size: many; d_call: NA; v_call: TRBV20-1; j_call: TRBJ1-1; cdr3_aa: CSASRGFTEAFF; cdr3_nt: TGCAGTGCTAGCCGGGGCTTCACTGAAGCTTTCTTT